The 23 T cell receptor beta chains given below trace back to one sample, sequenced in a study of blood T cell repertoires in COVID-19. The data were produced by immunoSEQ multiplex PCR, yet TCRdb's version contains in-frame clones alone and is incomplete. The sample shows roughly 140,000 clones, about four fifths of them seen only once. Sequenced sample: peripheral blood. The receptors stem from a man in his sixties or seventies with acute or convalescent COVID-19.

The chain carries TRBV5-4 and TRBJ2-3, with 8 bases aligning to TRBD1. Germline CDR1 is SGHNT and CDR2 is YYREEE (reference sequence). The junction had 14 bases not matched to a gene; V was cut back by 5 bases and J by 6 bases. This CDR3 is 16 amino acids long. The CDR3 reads CASSPSGAGGRDTQYF. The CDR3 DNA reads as TGTGCCAGCAGTCCGTCCGGGGCAGGGGGCAGGGATACGCAGTATTTT.

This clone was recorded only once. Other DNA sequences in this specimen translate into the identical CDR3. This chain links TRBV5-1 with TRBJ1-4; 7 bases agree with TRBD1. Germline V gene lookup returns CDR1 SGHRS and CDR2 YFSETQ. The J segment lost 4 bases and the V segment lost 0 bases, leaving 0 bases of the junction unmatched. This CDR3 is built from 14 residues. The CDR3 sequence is CASSLDRGNEKLFF. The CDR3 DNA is TGCGCCAGCAGCTTGGACAGGGGTAATGAAAAACTGTTTTTT.

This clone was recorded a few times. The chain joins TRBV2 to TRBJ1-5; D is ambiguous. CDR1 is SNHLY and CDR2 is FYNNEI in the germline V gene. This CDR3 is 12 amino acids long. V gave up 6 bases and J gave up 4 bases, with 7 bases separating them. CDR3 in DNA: TGTGCCAGCAGGCAGTCAAATCAGCCCCAGCATTTT. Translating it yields CASRQSNQPQHF.

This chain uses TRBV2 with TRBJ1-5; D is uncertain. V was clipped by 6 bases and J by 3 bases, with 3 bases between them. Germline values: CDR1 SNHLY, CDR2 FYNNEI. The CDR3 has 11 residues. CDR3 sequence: CASRYNQPQHF. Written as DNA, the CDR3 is TGTGCCAGCAGATACAATCAGCCCCAGCATTTT.

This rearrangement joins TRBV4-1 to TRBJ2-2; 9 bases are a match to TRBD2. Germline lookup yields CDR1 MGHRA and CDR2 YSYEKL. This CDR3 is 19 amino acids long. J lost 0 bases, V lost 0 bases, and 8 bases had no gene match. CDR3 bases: TGCGCCAGCAGCCAAGATCCCTCTAGCGGGGTGACGAACACCGGGGAGCTGTTTTTT. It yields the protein CASSQDPSSGVTNTGELFF.

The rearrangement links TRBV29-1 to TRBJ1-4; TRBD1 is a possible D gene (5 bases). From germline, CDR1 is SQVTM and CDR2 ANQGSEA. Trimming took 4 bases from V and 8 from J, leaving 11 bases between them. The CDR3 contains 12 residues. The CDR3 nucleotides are TGCAGCGTTGGTGGACAAGGGGAAAAACTGTTTTTT. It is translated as CSVGGQGEKLFF.

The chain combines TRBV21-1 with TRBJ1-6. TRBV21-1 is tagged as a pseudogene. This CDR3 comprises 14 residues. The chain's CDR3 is CASSKGVGDSPLHF. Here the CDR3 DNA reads TGTGCCAGCAGCAAAGGGGTTGGAGATTCACCCCTCCACTTT.

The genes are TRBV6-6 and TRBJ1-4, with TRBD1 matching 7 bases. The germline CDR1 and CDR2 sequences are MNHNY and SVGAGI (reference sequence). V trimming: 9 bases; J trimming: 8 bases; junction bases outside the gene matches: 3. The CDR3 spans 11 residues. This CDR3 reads CARTGNEKLFF. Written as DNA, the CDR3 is TGTGCCAGGACAGGGAACGAAAAACTGTTTTTT.

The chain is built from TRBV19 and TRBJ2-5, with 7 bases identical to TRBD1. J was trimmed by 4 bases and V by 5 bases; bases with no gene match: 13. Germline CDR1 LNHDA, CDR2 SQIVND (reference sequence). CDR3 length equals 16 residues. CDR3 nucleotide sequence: TGTGCCAGTAGTTTGAGCCGGGACAGCGGAGTAGAGACCCAGTACTTC. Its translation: CASSLSRDSGVETQYF.

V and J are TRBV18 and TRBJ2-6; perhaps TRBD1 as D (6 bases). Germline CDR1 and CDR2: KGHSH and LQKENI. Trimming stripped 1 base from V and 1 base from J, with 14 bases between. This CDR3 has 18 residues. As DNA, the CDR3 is TGTGCCAGCTCACCACTTTTTGGACAGAAATCTGGGGCCAACGTCCTGACTTTC. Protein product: CASSPLFGQKSGANVLTF.

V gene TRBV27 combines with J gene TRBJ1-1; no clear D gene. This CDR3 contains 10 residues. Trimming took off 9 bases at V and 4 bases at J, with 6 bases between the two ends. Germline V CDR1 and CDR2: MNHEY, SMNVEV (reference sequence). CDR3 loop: CARRGTEAFF. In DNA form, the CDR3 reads TGTGCCAGGAGAGGCACTGAAGCTTTCTTT.

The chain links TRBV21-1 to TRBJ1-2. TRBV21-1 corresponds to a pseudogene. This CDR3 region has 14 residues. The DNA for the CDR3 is TGTGCCAGCAGCAAAACTCTGGTCAACTATGGCTACACCTTC. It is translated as CASSKTLVNYGYTF.

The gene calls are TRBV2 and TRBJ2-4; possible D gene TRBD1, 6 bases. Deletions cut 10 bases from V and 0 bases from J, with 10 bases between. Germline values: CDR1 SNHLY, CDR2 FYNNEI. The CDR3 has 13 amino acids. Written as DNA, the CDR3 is TGTGCCACCTCCAGGGGAGCCAAAAACATTCAGTACTTC. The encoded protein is CATSRGAKNIQYF.

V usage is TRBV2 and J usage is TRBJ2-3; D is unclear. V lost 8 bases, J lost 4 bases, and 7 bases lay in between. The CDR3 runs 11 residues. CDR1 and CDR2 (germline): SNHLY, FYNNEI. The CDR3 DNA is TGTGCCAGCGCAGTGGCAGATACGCAGTATTTT. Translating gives CASAVADTQYF.

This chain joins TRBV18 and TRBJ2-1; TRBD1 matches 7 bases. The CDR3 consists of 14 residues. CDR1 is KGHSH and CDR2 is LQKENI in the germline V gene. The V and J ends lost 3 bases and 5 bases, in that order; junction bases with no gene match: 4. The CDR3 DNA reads TGTGCCAGCTCACCTTACGGACAGGACAATGAGCAGTTCTTC. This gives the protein CASSPYGQDNEQFF. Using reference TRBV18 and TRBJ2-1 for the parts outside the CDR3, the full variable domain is NAGVMQNPRHLVRRRGQEARLRCSPMKGHSHVYWYRQLPEEGLKFMVYLQKENIIDESGMPKERFSAEFPKEGPSILRIQQVVRGDSAAYFCASSPYGQDNEQFFGPGTRLTVL.

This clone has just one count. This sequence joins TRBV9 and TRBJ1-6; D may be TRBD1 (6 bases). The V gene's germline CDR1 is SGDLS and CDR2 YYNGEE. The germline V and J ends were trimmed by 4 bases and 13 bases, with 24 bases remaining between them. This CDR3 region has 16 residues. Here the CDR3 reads CASSRYDTGTLLPLHF. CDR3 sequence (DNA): TGTGCCAGCAGCCGATACGACACAGGGACCCTTTTGCCCCTCCACTTT.

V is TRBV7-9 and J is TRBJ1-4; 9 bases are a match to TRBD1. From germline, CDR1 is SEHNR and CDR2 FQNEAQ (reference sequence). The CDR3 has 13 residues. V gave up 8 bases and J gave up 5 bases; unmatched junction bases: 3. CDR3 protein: CASLQGANEKLFF. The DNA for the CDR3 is TGTGCCAGCTTACAGGGGGCGAATGAAAAACTGTTTTTT.

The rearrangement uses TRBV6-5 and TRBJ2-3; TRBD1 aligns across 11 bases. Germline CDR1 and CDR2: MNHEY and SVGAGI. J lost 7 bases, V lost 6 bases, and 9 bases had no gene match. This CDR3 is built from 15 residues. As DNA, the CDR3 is TGTGCCAGCAGGTGGGGACAGGGGGAGGTAAATACGCAGTATTTT. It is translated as CASRWGQGEVNTQYF.

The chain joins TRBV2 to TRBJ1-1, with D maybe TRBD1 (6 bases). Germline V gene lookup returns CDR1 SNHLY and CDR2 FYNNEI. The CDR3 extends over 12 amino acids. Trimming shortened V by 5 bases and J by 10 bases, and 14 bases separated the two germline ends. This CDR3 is CASSLRGTVAFF. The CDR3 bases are TGTGCCAGCAGTCTCAGGGGAACCGTAGCTTTCTTT. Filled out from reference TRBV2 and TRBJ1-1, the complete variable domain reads EPEVTQTPSHQVTQMGQEVILRCVPISNHLYFYWYRQILGQKVEFLVSFYNNEISEKSEIFDDQFSVERPDGSNFTLKIRSTKLEDSAMYFCASSLRGTVAFFGQGTRLTVV.

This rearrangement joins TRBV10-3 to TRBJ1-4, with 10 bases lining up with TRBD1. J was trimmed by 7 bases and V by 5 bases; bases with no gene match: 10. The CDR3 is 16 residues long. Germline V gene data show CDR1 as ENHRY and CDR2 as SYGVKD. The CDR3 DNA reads TGTGCCATCAGTACGACCGGGACAGGGGAGGTTGAAAAACTGTTTTTT. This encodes CAISTTGTGEVEKLFF.

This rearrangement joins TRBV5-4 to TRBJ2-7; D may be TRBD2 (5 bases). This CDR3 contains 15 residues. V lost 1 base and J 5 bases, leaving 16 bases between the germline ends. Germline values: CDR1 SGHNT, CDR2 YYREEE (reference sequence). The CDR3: CASSLYLGLANEQYF. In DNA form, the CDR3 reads TGTGCCAGCAGCTTGTATCTTGGCCTAGCTAACGAGCAGTACTTC.

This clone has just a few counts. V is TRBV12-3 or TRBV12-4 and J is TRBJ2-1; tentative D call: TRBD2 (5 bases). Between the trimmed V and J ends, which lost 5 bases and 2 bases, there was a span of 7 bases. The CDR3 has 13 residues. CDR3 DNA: TGTGCCAGCAGTCGGGGAGCCTACAATGAGCAGTTCTTC. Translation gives CASSRGAYNEQFF.

The CDR3 nucleotides read TGTGCCAGCAGTTACGCAGGTCCTTCCTCTGGAAACACCATATATTTT. Protein sequence: CASSYAGPSSGNTIYF. The rearrangement uses TRBV6-5 and TRBJ1-3, with D unresolved. This CDR3 has 16 residues. The germline CDR1 and CDR2 sequences are MNHEY and SVGAGI. The V gene lost 2 bases and the J gene lost 0 bases, with 11 bases spanning the gap.